This is a list of T cell receptor beta chains from one sample in a study of shared clonotypes between healthy human individuals. Clones were sequenced by immunoSEQ multiplex PCR, and TCRdb holds only the in-frame ones, with some missing. The repertoire includes under 1 million clones, around 92% of them detected once, and 20% to 30% sits in the top ten. The sample was naive CD8+ T cells sorted from blood. The receptors originated from a man aged 25 to 40 in good health. Both conserved end residues are part of each CDR3. D genes are given only for firm matches. Size tells how often a clone was seen (once, few, many) or the class of an expanded clone, and some rows leave it out.

J gene | V gene | D gene | clone size | CDR3 DNA | CDR3 protein
TRBJ2-1 | TRBV9 | TRBD2 | - | TGTGCCAGCAGCGTGTCCGGGACTAGCAACAATGAGCAGTTCTTC | CASSVSGTSNNEQFF
TRBJ2-7 | TRBV27 | - | - | TGTGCCAGCAGTTTAGAGGCAGGACCTCTCCTGGAGCAGTACTTC | CASSLEAGPLLEQYF
TRBJ2-6 | TRBV5-6 | - | - | TGTGCCAGCAGCTATGGATCTGGGGCCAACGTCCTGACTTTC | CASSYGSGANVLTF
TRBJ2-6 | TRBV19 | - | - | TGTGCCAGTAGTATGCCTGGGGCCAACGTCCTGACTTTC | CASSMPGANVLTF
TRBJ1-2 | TRBV9 | - | - | TGTGCCAGCAGCGTAGACCCTCAGGGGAACCTAATCGCCTACACCTTC | CASSVDPQGNLIAYTF
TRBJ2-2 | TRBV4-1 | TRBD2 | - | TGCGCCAGCAGCCAAGTTGCTAGCGGGAATGGTGCCGGGGAGCTGTTTTTT | CASSQVASGNGAGELFF
TRBJ2-3 | TRBV5-1 | - | - | TGCGCCAGCAGAGATATGACAGCTAGCACAGATACGCAGTATTTT | CASRDMTASTDTQYF
TRBJ1-5 | TRBV4-1 | - | - | TGCGCCAGCAGCCAAGACTCGGGGAGCAATCAGCCCCAGCATTTT | CASSQDSGSNQPQHF
TRBJ1-4 | TRBV6-6 | TRBD1 | once | TGTGCCAGCATCGGACTACAGGGGAGTAATGAAAAACTGTTTTTT | CASIGLQGSNEKLFF
TRBJ2-7 | TRBV19 | - | - | TGTGCCAGTAGTTCCCTAGGGGGACCCGGGAGCGAGCAGTACTTC | CASSSLGGPGSEQYF
TRBJ2-3 | TRBV11-2 | - | - | TGTGCCAGTAGCTCCCGGGCTGATACGCAGTATTTT | CASSSRADTQYF
TRBJ2-7 | TRBV6-5 | - | - | TGTGCCAGCAGCCCGGCGGCCGGGAGCTCCTACGAGCAGTACTTC | CASSPAAGSSYEQYF
TRBJ2-2 | TRBV7-6 | - | - | TGTGCCAGCAGCTTATACGGGGAGCTGTTTTTT | CASSLYGELFF
TRBJ1-1 | TRBV29-1 | TRBD1 | once | TGCAGCGACATGACCCTTATGACAGGGACTGAAGCTTTCTTT | CSDMTLMTGTEAFF
TRBJ1-5 | TRBV19 | - | - | TGTGCCAGTCGATTCGACCCGGACGGAGGCTTTACGAGCAATCAGCCCCAGCATTTT | CASRFDPDGGFTSNQPQHF
TRBJ2-7 | TRBV7-9 | - | - | TGTGCCAGCAGCTTCGCAGCAAAATTATACGAGCAGTACTTC | CASSFAAKLYEQYF